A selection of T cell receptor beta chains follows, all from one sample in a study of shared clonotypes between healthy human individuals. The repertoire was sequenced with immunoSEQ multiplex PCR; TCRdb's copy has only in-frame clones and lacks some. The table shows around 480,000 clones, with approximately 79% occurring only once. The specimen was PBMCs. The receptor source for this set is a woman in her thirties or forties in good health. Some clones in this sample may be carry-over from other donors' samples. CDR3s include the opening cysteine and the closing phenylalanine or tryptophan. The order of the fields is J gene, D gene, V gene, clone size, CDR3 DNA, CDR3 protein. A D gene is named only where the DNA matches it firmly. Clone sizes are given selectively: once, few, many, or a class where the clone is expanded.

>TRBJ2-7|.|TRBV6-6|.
TGTGCCAGCCAAGGCCTCTACGAGCAGTACTTC
CASQGLYEQYF
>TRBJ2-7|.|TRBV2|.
TGTGCCAGCAGTGAAGCGGTGGGGACGGAGCAGTACTTC
CASSEAVGTEQYF
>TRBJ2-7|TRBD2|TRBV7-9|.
TGTGCCAGCAGCCTATCCGGGGGGATGGAGCAGTACTTC
CASSLSGGMEQYF
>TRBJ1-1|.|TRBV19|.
TGTGCCAGTAGTATAGCGGGCAGGGCGAGTGAAGCTTTCTTT
CASSIAGRASEAFF
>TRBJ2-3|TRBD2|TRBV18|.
TGTGCCAGCTCGGCTAGCGGGATTTCAGATACGCAGTATTTT
CASSASGISDTQYF
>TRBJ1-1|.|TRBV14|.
TGTGCCAGCAGCCCCCCAAGGAACACTGAAGCTTTCTTT
CASSPPRNTEAFF
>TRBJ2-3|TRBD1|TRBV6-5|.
TGTGCCAGCACCGATATGACAGGGCGGACGCAGTATTTT
CASTDMTGRTQYF
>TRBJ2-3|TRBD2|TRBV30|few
TGTGCCTGGAGTGTAACCTTGACTAGCGGATCAGATACGCAGTATTTT
CAWSVTLTSGSDTQYF
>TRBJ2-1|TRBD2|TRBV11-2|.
TGTGCCAGCAGCTCCCCGAGGACTAGAAATGACGGTTCCTACAATGAGCAGTTCTTC
CASSSPRTRNDGSYNEQFF
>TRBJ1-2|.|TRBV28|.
TGTGCCAGCAGTTTCGGGGGAATCGGCGGCTACACCTTC
CASSFGGIGGYTF
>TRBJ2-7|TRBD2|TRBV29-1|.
TGCAGCGTAATAGCGGGAGGTTTGGGCGAGCAGTACTTC
CSVIAGGLGEQYF
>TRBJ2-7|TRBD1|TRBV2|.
TGTGCCAGCAGAATCGGGACAGGGGATCTCGAGCAGTACTTC
CASRIGTGDLEQYF
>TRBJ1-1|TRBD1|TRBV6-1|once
TGTGCCAGCAGAGGAGACAGGGTGTTTGAAGCTTTCTTT
CASRGDRVFEAFF
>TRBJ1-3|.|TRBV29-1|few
TGCAGCGTTGAGGGGTTCTCTGGAAACACCATATATTTT
CSVEGFSGNTIYF
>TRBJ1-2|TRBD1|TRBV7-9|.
TGTGCCAGCAGCTCGACCCTGACAGGGAACTCGGTCCAAGGTGGCTACACCTTC
CASSSTLTGNSVQGGYTF
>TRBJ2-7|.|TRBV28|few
TGTGCCAGCAGTTTACTGCCACGGGGTGCGGGAACCTACGAGCAGTACTTC
CASSLLPRGAGTYEQYF
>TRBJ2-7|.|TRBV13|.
TGTGCCAGCAGTGGGGTGGTGTCGTCCTACGAGCAGTACTTC
CASSGVVSSYEQYF
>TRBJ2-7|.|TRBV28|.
TGTGCCAGCAGTTCCCCGACAGTTTACGAGCAGTACTTC
CASSSPTVYEQYF
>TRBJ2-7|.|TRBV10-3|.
TGTGCCAGCAGTGACAAGGGGTCCCCCTCCGAGCAGTACTTC
CASSDKGSPSEQYF
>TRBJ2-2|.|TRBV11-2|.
TGTGCCAGCAGCCTACGGGCCCGCACCGGGGAGCTGTTTTTT
CASSLRARTGELFF
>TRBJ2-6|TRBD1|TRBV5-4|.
TGTGCCAGCAGCTCGGGACAGGGAATAAGGCTGCGCTCTGGGGCCAACGTCCTGACTTTC
CASSSGQGIRLRSGANVLTF
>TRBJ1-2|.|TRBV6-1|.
TGTGCCAGCAGTCCGGGGCCCGCTAACTATGGCTACACCTTC
CASSPGPANYGYTF
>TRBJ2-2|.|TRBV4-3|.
TGCGCCAGCAGCGCCCACAGGGATTCCGGGGAGCTGTTTTTT
CASSAHRDSGELFF
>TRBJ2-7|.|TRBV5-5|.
TGTGCCAGCAGCTTGGAGGGTTCCTACGAGCAGTACTTC
CASSLEGSYEQYF
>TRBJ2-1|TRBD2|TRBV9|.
TGTGCCAGCAGCCCGCGACCGCCAAGGACTAGCGGGAGTGGCACCTTTGGGAATGAGCAGTTCTTC
CASSPRPPRTSGSGTFGNEQFF
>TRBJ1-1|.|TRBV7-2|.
TGTGCCAGCAGCTTAGTAAAGGGAGCGAACACTGAAGCTTTCTTT
CASSLVKGANTEAFF
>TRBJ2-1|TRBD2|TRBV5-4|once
TGTGCCAGCAGCTCACGGGACTACGTCCACAATGAGCAGTTCTTC
CASSSRDYVHNEQFF
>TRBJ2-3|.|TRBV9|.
TGTGCCAGCAGCGCTAGTGGTACGCAGTATTTT
CASSASGTQYF
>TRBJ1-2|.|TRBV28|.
TGTGCCAGCTTCCCCCACGTTTTTGGCAGTCAGGACGGCTACACCTTC
CASFPHVFGSQDGYTF
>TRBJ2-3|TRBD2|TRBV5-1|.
TGCGCCAGCAGTCGACTAGCGGGACACACAGATACGCAGTATTTT
CASSRLAGHTDTQYF
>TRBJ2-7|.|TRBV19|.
TGTGCCACTTCAGGGATCTCCTACGAGCAGTACTTC
CATSGISYEQYF
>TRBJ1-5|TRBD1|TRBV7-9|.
TGTGCCAGCAGCCCCCAGGGGGGAAGCAATCAGCCCCAGCATTTT
CASSPQGGSNQPQHF
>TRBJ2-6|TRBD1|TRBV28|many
TGTGCCAGCAGGCATCCCGGGACAGGGGGCGAAAGCTCTGGGGCCAACGTCCTGACTTTC
CASRHPGTGGESSGANVLTF
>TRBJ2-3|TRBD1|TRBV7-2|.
TGTGCCAGCAGTCGCTGGACAGGGGAGAATACGCAGTATTTT
CASSRWTGENTQYF
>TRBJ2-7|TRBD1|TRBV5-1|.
TGCGCCAGCAGTACAGGGACAGGGTACGGCGACGAGCAGTACTTC
CASSTGTGYGDEQYF
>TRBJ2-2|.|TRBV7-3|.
TGTGCCAGCAGCCCCACCCACAGGGAGAACACCGGGGAGCTGTTTTTT
CASSPTHRENTGELFF
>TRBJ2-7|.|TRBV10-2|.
TGCGCCAGCACTCCGGGACTGCCCTCCTACGAGCAGTACTTC
CASTPGLPSYEQYF
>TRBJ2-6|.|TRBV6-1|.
TGTGCCAGCAGCGGACTGAGCTCTGGGGCCAACGTCCTGACTTTC
CASSGLSSGANVLTF
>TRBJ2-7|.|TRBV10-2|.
TGCGCCAGCAAGGACCCTGTGGAGCAGTACTTC
CASKDPVEQYF